This TCR beta chain was captured in a study of control samples from healthy donors and cancer patients. The V and J ends lost 4 bases and 9 bases, in that order; junction bases with no gene match: 4. The CDR3 covers 13 residues. Germline lookup yields CDR1 MNHEY and CDR2 SVGAGI. The protocol was immunoSEQ multiplex PCR, while the TCRdb copy is restricted to in-frame clones and leaves out a portion. The sample shows approximately 94,000 clones, roughly nine tenths of them seen only once. The sequence was collected from a woman aged 25-40 years in good health. The material sequenced was blood. The J gene is TRBJ2-1, the V gene TRBV6-5; 9 bases agree with TRBD2. The CDR3 sequence: CASSWREGLEQFF. CDR3 nucleotides: TGTGCCAGCAGTTGGCGGGAGGGGCTTGAGCAGTTCTTC.